This TCR beta chain appears in the sequencing data of a study of shared clonotypes between healthy human individuals. Study overall: CD4 naive and memory got three plates each, CD8 naive two, CD8 memory one.

General study findings and limits: Between four donors, naive CD4 clonotypes were shared at a level of about 5.3%.

Notes on this clone: Its antigen is not identified. Other DNA sequences in this specimen translate into the identical CDR3.

CD8 cells regarded as naive lacked CD45RO, were positively chosen for CCR7, and omitted terminally differentiated effector memory CD45RA+ cells. In germline, CDR1 is SGDLS, CDR2 YYNGEE. CDR3 length: 15 amino acids. V lost 2 bases and J lost 4; bases outside the gene matches: 6. In the original workflow: Sequence data from immunoSEQ were junction-only and lacked quality scores; consequently, filtering differed. The assay was immunoSEQ multiplex PCR, and TCRdb's table has in-frame clones only and misses some. V and J calls and clone size are given by that table; D and trimming were obtained from the DNA. This sample has about 2 million clones, with about 95% found just once.

The sequenced sample was naive CD8+ T cells sorted from blood. This chain joins TRBV9 and TRBJ2-7; 10 nucleotides line up with TRBD1. The source is a man younger than 30 in good health. CDR3 bases: TGTGCCAGCAGCGTTGCGACAGGGGGCGGGTACGAGCAGTACTTC. It codes for CASSVATGGGYEQYF.